What follows describes a single TCR beta chain. These data come from a study of blood T cell repertoires in COVID-19. For the study at large: Sites across the United States, Italy and Spain contributed samples from acute and convalescent COVID-19. PBMCs, B-cell-depleted T cells, or T cells provided the cDNA or gDNA that made up the material.

Per the authors' pipeline: Amplified reference gene primers provided the basis for estimating nucleated cell counts. The repertoire was sequenced with immunoSEQ multiplex PCR; TCRdb's copy has only in-frame clones and lacks some. Clone size and the V and J calls come from that table; the DNA yielded D and trimming. The table has approximately 180,000 clones, about 85% seen once. The CDR3 runs 16 residues. Germline V lookup: CDR1 SGHTA, CDR2 FQGNSA. The ends lost 4 bases at V and 8 bases at J; junction bases unmatched: 15. The V call is TRBV7-2, the J call TRBJ2-3; TRBD2 matches 7 bases. The sequenced sample consisted of peripheral blood. The sequence was obtained from a man aged 55-75 years with active or convalescent COVID-19. The CDR3 is CASSSGGSAGMGTQYF. The CDR3 DNA reads TGTGCCAGCAGCTCGGGGGGATCGGCCGGTATGGGTACGCAGTATTTT.